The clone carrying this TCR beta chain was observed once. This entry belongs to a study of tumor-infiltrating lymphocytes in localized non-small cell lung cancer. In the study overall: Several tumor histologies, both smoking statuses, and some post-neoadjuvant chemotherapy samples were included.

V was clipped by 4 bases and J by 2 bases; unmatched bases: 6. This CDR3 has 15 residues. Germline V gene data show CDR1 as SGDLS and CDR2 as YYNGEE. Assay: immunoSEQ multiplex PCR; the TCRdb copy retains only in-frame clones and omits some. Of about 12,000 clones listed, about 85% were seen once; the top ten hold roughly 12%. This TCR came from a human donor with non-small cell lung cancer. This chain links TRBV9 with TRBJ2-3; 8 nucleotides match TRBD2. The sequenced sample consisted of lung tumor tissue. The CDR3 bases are TGTGCCAGCAGCACCCATGGACTAGCCACAGATACGCAGTATTTT. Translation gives CASSTHGLATDTQYF.